This TCR beta chain was found in a study of patients and donors after allogeneic stem cell transplantation. TCRdb redid the calling of the RT-PCR reads with MiXCR, one entry per CDR3 protein. The sample lists tens of thousands of distinct CDR3 sequences, 40% to 60% occurring once. This CDR3 has 17 amino acids. Germline loops: CDR1 SGHAT, CDR2 FQNNGV. With V trimmed by 5 bases and J by 7 bases, 8 bases remained unmatched. Input material: blood, either unsorted or a sorted T cell fraction (not recorded which). This chain links TRBV11-2 with TRBJ2-1, with TRBD2 matching over 16 bases. The sequence came from a human donor who was either an allogeneic HSCT recipient or a stem cell or donor lymphocyte infusion donor (not recorded which). It is not recorded whose cells these are; they may come from a transplant donor. CDR3 coding DNA: TGTGCCAGCAGCCCGCGCCCGGGACTAGCGGGAGGGAATGAGCAGTTCTTC. It specifies CASSPRPGLAGGNEQFF.